Given below is one T cell receptor (beta chain) in context. Its antigen is unknown. No much larger clonotype is one base removed from it; base qualities were not supplied. From the germline V gene, CDR1 is MRHNA and CDR2 is SNTAGT. Cut back by 11 bases and 7 bases, the V and J ends lie 11 bases apart. The CDR3 measures 11 amino acids from cysteine to phenylalanine. Just CDR3 DNA is preserved here, 33 bases in frame from base 1. Read against the paper, the sample's time point label means: baseline before first vaccination. The sample's treatment or condition label, decoded: meningococcal conjugate vaccine given as trial control. Vaccinee samples were obtained from the UK trials COV001 and COV002, which included a single-blind randomized controlled phase 2/3 trial of AZD1222 (ChAdOx1 nCoV-19) in healthy adults. For TCRbeta chain sequencing, PBMC samples from trial participants were taken at day 0 and at day 28 after the second dose.

These data come from a study of T cell responses to AZD1222 COVID-19 vaccine (dated by TCRdb to 2020 to 2023). Looking at the study overall: A total of just over 230 trial participants underwent TCR sequencing, of whom roughly 210 had received two doses of AZD1222 and about 25 had received two doses of the MenACWY control vaccine. Trial participants were enrolled by age into subgroups of 18-55, 56-69 and 70-plus years, and around 150, 29 and 61 TCR-sequenced participants, respectively, were included in these subgroups.

The CDR3 regions of human TCRbeta chains were subjected to immunosequencing. The study's own analysis went as follows. TCRs in the repertoires were compared against a reference library of SARS-CoV-2-specific TCRs that had been generated with the MIRA antigen-specificity platform. Breadth was defined as the fraction of unique TCRs that were SARS-CoV-2-associated. Depth was defined as the fraction of total T cells that were SARS-CoV-2-associated. Using the MIRA data, each spike-specific TCR was mapped to the spike region that the TCR reacts to and placed in a CD4 or CD8 class. Log10-transformed breadth and depth values were compared by one-way ANOVA with Sidak's multiple comparisons tests. TCRdb limited this immuneACCESS table to in-frame rearrangements with V and J called. A share of clones is missing; checked studies link under half to unresolved V genes, and the rest is unexplained. The V and J calls and the clone size are those of that table, but D and trimming were determined from the DNA. This sample gives 200,000 to 250,000 clones in total; 93% of them show up just once. In total, the top ten clones hold about 1% of the sample.

General conclusions and limits of the study: Epitopes outside the regions mutated in the B.1.351 and B.1.1.7 variants were reportedly recognized by nearly half of the unique spike-specific TCRs. The 56-69-year group was small, and its depth increase did not reach significance, likely because of low power. Most participants were white British and females outnumbered males, and the authors suggested that clonal diversity may have been underestimated. No day 14 peak-response samples were available, so repertoires were characterized only after the peak T cell response. Spike-specific TCR breadth and depth rose significantly after two AZD1222 doses compared with day 0 and with MenACWY recipients. Conclusions about previously exposed vaccinees were limited because only a handful of AZD1222 recipients were SARS-CoV-2 seropositive at baseline. The whole spike protein was spanned by vaccine-associated CD4 TCRs, and dominant responses were seen in regions 160-218 and 743-854.

The chain is made from TRBV6-4 and TRBJ1-4; the D segment cannot be called with confidence. The sample in question was peripheral blood, obtained on day 0 of MenACWY control vaccination. This sequence was found in an adult in good health. The bases are TGTGCCCCAGGACCGTTTGAAAAACTGTTTTTT. It translates to CAPGPFEKLFF.